These T cell receptor beta chains were read from a single sample in a study of response to subunit inactivated influenza vaccine. MiXCR, run by TCRdb on the RT-PCR reads, gives a single entry per CDR3 protein. The repertoire holds some 200,000 distinct CDR3 sequences, 9.5% to 15% seen once, with about 31% in the top ten. The sample was also linked to a second study, of T cells expressing NK-cell markers.

The specimen was CD8+ T cells sorted from PBMCs, collected 11 to 12 days after vaccination. The source is a man in his fifties or sixties who received an inactivated influenza vaccine. Each CDR3 is given with its conserved first and last residue. D genes are given only for firm matches. Clone size is stated in some rows and not others, as once, few, many or a class when expanded.

>15|TRBJ2-3|NA|TRBV4-1|few
TGCGCCAGTACTAGCTTCGGAGGGAGCACAGATACGCAGTATTTT
CASTSFGGSTDTQYF
>14|TRBJ1-1|TRBD1|TRBV4-1|many
TGCGCCAGCAGCGAAACAGGGGAGGGGACTGAAGCTTTCTTT
CASSETGEGTEAFF
>14|TRBJ1-3|NA|TRBV6-5|NA
TGTGCCAGCAGCAACTCGATCTCTGGAAACACCATATATTTT
CASSNSISGNTIYF
>15|TRBJ1-4|TRBD1|TRBV14|NA
TGTGCCAGCAGCCAAGGGACAGGGGGCTTGGAAAAACTGTTTTTT
CASSQGTGGLEKLFF
>14|TRBJ2-2|TRBD2|TRBV11-2|few
TGTGCCAGCAGCTCACTAGCGGCGGCCGGGGAGCTGTTTTTT
CASSSLAAAGELFF
>15|TRBJ2-7|NA|TRBV5-1|many
TGCGCCAGCAGCTTGGGACAGGTCGTAAGCTACGAGCAGTACTTC
CASSLGQVVSYEQYF
>20|TRBJ1-5|TRBD1|TRBV4-2|many
TGTGCCAGCAGCCAAGTGGGGACAGGGGAATGGGGGAGGAGCAATCAGCCCCAGCATTTT
CASSQVGTGEWGRSNQPQHF
>13|TRBJ2-1|TRBD2|TRBV29-1|many
TGCAGCGTTCCGGGACTAGAGCCCCTTGAGCAGTTCTTC
CSVPGLEPLEQFF
>18|TRBJ2-6|NA|TRBV6-1|NA
TGTGCCAGCAGTACACCGACTGATTTAAGCTCTGGGGCCAACGTCCTGACTTTC
CASSTPTDLSSGANVLTF
>13|TRBJ2-5|NA|TRBV12-3/TRBV12-4|few
TGTGCCAGCACCCTAGGGGGGAGAGAGGCCCAGTACTTC
CASTLGGREAQYF
>13|TRBJ2-7|NA|TRBV9|few
TGTGCCAGCAGCGTAGATAGGGCAGACGAGCAGTACTTC
CASSVDRADEQYF
>11|TRBJ2-1|NA|TRBV20-1|few
TGCAGTGCTAGGCCCCTAAATGAGCAGTTCTTC
CSARPLNEQFF
>12|TRBJ2-7|NA|TRBV6-2/TRBV6-3|many
TGTGCCAGCAACCTACAGGGATACGAGCAGTACTTC
CASNLQGYEQYF
>16|TRBJ2-2|TRBD1|TRBV27|NA
TGTGCCAGCAAGGTCTGGGCAGGGGGCGGCACCGGGGAGCTGTTTTTT
CASKVWAGGGTGELFF
>15|TRBJ2-5|TRBD2|TRBV12-3/TRBV12-4|NA
TGTGCCAGCAGCTTAGCGGGGGGGCCGCGAGAGACCCAGTACTTC
CASSLAGGPRETQYF
>14|TRBJ2-7|TRBD1|TRBV20-1|few
TGCAGTGCTAACCCACAGGGGCGCTCGTACGAGCAGTACTTC
CSANPQGRSYEQYF
>16|TRBJ2-3|TRBD2|TRBV20-1|NA
TGCAGTGCTAGAAATGGGGCTAGCGGGGGGGGAGATACGCAGTATTTT
CSARNGASGGGDTQYF
>14|TRBJ1-2|NA|TRBV7-9|NA
TGTGCCAGCAGCTTGGGTCAGGGAAAGCAGGGCTACACCTTC
CASSLGQGKQGYTF
>13|TRBJ1-2|NA|TRBV4-3|few
TGCGCCAGCAGCCAATCAAGGGGGGCTGGCTACACCTTC
CASSQSRGAGYTF
>16|TRBJ1-5|NA|TRBV23-1|few
TGCGCCAGCAGTCAATCGGTCAGACGGTACAATCAGCCCCAGCATTTT
CASSQSVRRYNQPQHF
>14|TRBJ1-1|NA|TRBV29-1|few
TGCAGCGTTCCACAGGGTGCCCAGAACACTGAAGCTTTCTTT
CSVPQGAQNTEAFF
>10|TRBJ2-6|NA|TRBV10-3|once
TGTCCCTCTGGGGCCAACGTCCTGACTTTC
CPSGANVLTF
>13|TRBJ2-7|NA|TRBV20-1|NA
TGCAGTGTTCGTTCCCCAAACTCCTACGAGCAGTACTTC
CSVRSPNSYEQYF
>16|TRBJ2-3|NA|TRBV11-2|NA
TGTGCCAGCAGCTTGGCCGGGCTAGCGAGCACAGATACGCAGTATTTT
CASSLAGLASTDTQYF